These 6 T cell receptor beta chains came from one sample sequenced in a study of T cell responses to AZD1222 COVID-19 vaccine. Method: immunoSEQ multiplex PCR; TCRdb's copy keeps in-frame clones and lacks some. The table includes 100,000 to 150,000 clones, approximately 92% detected once. Material: peripheral blood, obtained on day 0 of AZD1222 vaccination. The receptor source for this set is an adult in good health.

CDR3 protein: CASSLGGTSGILGYEQYF. The CDR3, as DNA: TGTGCCAGCAGCTTAGGAGGGACTAGCGGGATTTTGGGCTACGAGCAGTACTTC. The chain uses TRBV11-3 and TRBJ2-7; 13 bases map to TRBD2. Germline V lookup: CDR1 SGHNT, CDR2 YENEEA. The CDR3 covers 18 residues. V was pared by 1 base and J by 3 bases, with 9 bases of the junction left unmatched. The full variable domain, in which reference TRBV11-3 and TRBJ2-7 provide the parts outside the CDR3, is EAGVVQSPRYKIIEKKQPVAFWCNPISGHNTLYWYLQNLGQGPELLIRYENEEAVDDSQLPKDRFSAERLKGVDSTLKIQPAELGDSAVYLCASSLGGTSGILGYEQYFGPGTRLTVT.

The CDR3 DNA reads as TGTGCCAGTAGTATTCGAAGTACCCGGACAGGACCCTACGAGCAGTACTTC. Its protein product is CASSIRSTRTGPYEQYF. The V and J genes are TRBV19 and TRBJ2-7; 7 nucleotides align to TRBD1. Germline-derived CDR1 and CDR2 are LNHDA and SQIVND (reference sequence). V was clipped by 3 bases and J by 2 bases; unmatched bases: 13. This CDR3 spans 17 amino acids.

This sequence joins TRBV11-2 and TRBJ2-1; D remains unclear. Trimming shortened V by 5 bases and J by 9 bases, and 8 bases separated the two germline ends. Germline V gene data show CDR1 as SGHAT and CDR2 as FQNNGV. CDR3 length: 11 residues. The CDR3 coding sequence is TGTGCCAGCAGCCCTCCTGGTGAGCAGTTCTTC. Translating it yields CASSPPGEQFF.

This chain uses TRBV1 with TRBJ1-5; the DNA was not compared with TRBD1, the D call given in the table. TRBV1 is annotated as a pseudogene. The CDR3 is made up of 17 amino acids. CDR3 region: CTSSHPDSFYSNQPQHF. CDR3 DNA: TGCACCAGCAGCCACCCGGACAGTTTCTATAGCAATCAGCCCCAGCATTTT.

The chain carries TRBV6-2 or TRBV6-3 and TRBJ2-1; D is uncertain. V gave up 1 base and J gave up 6 bases, with 7 bases separating them. This CDR3 contains 13 residues. CDR1 is MNHEY and CDR2 is SVGEGT in the germline V gene. As DNA, the CDR3 is TGTGCCAGCAGTTACTTCTGGACCAATGAGCAGTTCTTC. Translated: CASSYFWTNEQFF.

The V gene is TRBV7-2, the J gene TRBJ1-5; D is unresolved. CDR1 is SGHTA, CDR2 FQGNSA, per germline. The CDR3 spans 14 residues. Trimming pared 5 bases from V and 6 bases from J, leaving 14 bases between. The CDR3 loop reads CASSAGRVAQPQHF. The CDR3 DNA is TGTGCCAGCAGCGCCGGAAGGGTTGCTCAGCCCCAGCATTTT.